This T cell receptor (beta chain) was observed in a study of monozygotic twins with inflammatory bowel disease. General study points: It was in IBD patients that TCRbeta diversity (inverse Simpson) was lower than in healthy co-twins. IBD patients shared fewer clonotypes with other individuals than healthy twins, especially patients with disease activity signs.

Germline assignment: CDR1 SSHAT and CDR2 FNYEAQ (reference sequence). This CDR3 is built from 12 residues. TCRdb re-called the 5' RACE reads and gives one entry per CDR3 protein, without DNA. Its clone listing holds just over 300,000 distinct CDR3 sequences. Note on this clonotype: What it recognizes is unknown.

Whole blood served as the source of total RNA, and no T cell sorting took place. V is TRBV7-7 and J is TRBJ2-2. The sample consisted of blood. The TCR was taken from a human donor with ulcerative colitis or Crohn's disease, or a healthy co-twin of an affected twin (not recorded which). CDR3 sequence: CASSRNTGELFF.